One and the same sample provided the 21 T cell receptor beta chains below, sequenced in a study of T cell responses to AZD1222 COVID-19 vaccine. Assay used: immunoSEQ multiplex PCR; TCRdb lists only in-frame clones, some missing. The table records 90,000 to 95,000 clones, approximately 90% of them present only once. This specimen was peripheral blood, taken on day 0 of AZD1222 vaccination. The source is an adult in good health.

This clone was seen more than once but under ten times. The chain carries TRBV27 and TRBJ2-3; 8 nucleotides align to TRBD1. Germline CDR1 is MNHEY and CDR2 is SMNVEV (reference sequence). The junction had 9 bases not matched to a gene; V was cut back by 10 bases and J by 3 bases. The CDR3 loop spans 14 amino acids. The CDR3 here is CATSRTGTTDTQYF. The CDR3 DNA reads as TGTGCCACCTCCCGGACAGGGACGACAGATACGCAGTATTTT.

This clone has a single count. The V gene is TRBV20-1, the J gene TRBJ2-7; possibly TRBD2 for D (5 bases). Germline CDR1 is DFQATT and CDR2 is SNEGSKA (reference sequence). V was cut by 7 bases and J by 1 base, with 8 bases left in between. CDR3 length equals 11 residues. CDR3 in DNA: TGCAGTGTGACGGGGTCCTACGAGCAGTACTTC. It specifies CSVTGSYEQYF.

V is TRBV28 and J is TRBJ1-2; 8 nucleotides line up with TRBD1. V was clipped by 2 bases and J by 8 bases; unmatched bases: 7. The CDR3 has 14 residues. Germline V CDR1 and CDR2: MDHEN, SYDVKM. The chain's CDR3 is CASSLMAGGGGYTF. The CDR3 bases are TGTGCCAGCAGTTTAATGGCAGGGGGCGGAGGCTACACCTTC.

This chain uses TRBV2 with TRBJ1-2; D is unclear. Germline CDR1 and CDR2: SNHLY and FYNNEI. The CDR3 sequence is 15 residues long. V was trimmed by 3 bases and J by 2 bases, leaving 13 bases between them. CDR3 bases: TGTGCCAGCAGTGATCGAGCACAGTGGAACTATGGCTACACCTTC. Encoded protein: CASSDRAQWNYGYTF.

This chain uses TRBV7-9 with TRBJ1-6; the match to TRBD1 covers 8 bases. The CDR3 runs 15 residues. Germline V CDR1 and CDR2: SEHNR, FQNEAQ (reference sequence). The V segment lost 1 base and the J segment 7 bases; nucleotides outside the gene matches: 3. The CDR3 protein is CASSLGAGGNSPLHF. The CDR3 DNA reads TGTGCCAGCAGCTTAGGAGCAGGGGGCAATTCACCCCTCCACTTT.

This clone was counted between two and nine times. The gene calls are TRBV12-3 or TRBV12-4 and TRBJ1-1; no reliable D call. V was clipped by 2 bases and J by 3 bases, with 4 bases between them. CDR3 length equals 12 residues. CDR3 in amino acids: CASSLMDTEAFF. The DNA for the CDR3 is TGTGCCAGCAGTTTAATGGACACTGAAGCTTTCTTT.

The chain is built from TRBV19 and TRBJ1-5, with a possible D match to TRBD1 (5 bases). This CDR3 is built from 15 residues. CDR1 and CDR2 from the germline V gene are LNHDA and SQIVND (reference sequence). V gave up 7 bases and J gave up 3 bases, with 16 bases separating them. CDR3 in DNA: TGTGCCAGTACCTTACGCGACAGCATCAATCAGCCCCAGCATTTT. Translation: CASTLRDSINQPQHF.

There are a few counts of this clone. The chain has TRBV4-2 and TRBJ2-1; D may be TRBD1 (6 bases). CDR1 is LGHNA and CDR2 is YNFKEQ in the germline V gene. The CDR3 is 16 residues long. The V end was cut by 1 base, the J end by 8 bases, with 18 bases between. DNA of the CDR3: TGTGCCAGCAGCCAAGCAGTCCAGGGGATAAAGGATGAGCAGTTCTTC. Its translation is CASSQAVQGIKDEQFF.

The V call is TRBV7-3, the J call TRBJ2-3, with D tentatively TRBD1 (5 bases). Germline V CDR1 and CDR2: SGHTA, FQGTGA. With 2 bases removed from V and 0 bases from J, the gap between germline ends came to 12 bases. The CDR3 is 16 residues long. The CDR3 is CASSLPTASSTDTQYF. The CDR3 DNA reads TGTGCCAGCAGCTTACCGACAGCCTCTAGCACAGATACGCAGTATTTT.

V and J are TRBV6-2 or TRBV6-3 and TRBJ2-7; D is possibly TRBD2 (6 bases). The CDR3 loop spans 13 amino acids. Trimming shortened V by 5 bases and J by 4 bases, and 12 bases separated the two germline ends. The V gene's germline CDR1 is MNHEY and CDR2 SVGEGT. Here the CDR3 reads CASSGMGTYEQYF. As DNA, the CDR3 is TGTGCCAGCAGTGGCATGGGGACTTACGAGCAGTACTTC.

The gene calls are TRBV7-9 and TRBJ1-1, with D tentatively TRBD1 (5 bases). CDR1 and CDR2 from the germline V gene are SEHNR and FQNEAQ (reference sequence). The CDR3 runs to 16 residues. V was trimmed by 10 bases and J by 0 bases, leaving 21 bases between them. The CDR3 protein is CATFGTTNIMNTEAFF. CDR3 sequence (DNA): TGTGCCACTTTCGGGACTACTAATATTATGAACACTGAAGCTTTCTTT.

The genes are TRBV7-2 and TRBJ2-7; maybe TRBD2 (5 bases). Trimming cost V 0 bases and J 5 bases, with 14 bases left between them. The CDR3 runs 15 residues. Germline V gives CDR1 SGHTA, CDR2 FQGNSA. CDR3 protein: CASSLARDGGNEQYF. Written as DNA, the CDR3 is TGTGCCAGCAGCTTAGCTCGAGATGGAGGCAACGAGCAGTACTTC.

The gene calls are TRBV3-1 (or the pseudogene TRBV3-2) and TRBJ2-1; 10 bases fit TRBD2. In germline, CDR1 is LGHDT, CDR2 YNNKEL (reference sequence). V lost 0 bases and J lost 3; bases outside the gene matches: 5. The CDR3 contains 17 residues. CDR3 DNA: TGTGCCAGCAGCCAAGATTGGACTAGCGGACACTACAATGAGCAGTTCTTC. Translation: CASSQDWTSGHYNEQFF.

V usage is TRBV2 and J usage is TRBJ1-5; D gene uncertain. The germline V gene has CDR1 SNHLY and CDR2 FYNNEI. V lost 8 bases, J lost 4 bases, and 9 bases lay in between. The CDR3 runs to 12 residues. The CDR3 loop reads CASQRGNQPQHF. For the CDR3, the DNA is TGTGCCAGCCAACGGGGAAATCAGCCCCAGCATTTT.

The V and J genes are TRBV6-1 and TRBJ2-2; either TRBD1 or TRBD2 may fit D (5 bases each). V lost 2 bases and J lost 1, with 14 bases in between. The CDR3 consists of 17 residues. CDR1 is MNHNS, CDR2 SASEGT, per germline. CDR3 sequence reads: CASSEFDGALNTGELFF. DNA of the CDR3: TGTGCCAGCAGTGAATTTGACGGGGCCTTGAACACCGGGGAGCTGTTTTTT.

In DNA, the CDR3 is TGTGCCAGCAGTTTTAGCTATGGCTACACCTTC. Its protein product is CASSFSYGYTF. V is TRBV12-3 or TRBV12-4 and J is TRBJ1-2; no clear D gene. Trimming removed 3 bases from V and 4 bases from J, with 3 bases in between. This CDR3 region has 11 residues.

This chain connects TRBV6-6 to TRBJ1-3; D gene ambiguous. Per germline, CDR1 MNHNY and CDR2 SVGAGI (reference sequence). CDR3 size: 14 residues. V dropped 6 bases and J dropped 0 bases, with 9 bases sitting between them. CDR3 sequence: CASSRDDSGNTIYF. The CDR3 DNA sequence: TGTGCCAGCAGCCGCGATGACTCTGGAAACACCATATATTTT.

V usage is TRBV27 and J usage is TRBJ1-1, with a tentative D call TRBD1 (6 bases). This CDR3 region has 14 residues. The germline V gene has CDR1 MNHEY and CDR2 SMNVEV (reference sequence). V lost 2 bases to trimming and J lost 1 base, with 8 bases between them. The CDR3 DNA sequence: TGTGCCAGCAGTTTACAGGGGAGGAACACTGAAGCTTTCTTT. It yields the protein CASSLQGRNTEAFF.

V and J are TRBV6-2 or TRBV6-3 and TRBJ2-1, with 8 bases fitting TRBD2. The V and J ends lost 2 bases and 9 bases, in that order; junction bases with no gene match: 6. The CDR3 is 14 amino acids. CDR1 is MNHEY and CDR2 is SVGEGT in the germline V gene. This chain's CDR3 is CASSYGLRGVEQFF. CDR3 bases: TGTGCCAGCAGTTACGGTCTGCGGGGGGTTGAGCAGTTCTTC.

The CDR3 region has the DNA TGCGCCAGCAGCTGGGACAGGGGCGAGCAGTACTTC. Amino acid sequence: CASSWDRGEQYF. The V and J genes are TRBV5-1 and TRBJ2-7; 10 bases align to TRBD1. Trimming took 3 bases from V and 6 from J; bases not matched to a gene: 0. Germline V gives CDR1 SGHRS, CDR2 YFSETQ. The CDR3 covers 12 residues.

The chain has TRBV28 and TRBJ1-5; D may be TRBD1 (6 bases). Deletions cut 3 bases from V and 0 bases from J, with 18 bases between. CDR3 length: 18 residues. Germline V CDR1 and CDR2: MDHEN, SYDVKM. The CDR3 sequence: CASSLVGRGTTSNQPQHF. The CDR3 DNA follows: TGTGCCAGCAGTTTGGTAGGCAGGGGCACTACTAGCAATCAGCCCCAGCATTTT. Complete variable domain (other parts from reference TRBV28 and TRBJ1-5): DVKVTQSSRYLVKRTGEKVFLECVQDMDHENMFWYRQDPGLGLRLIYFSYDVKMKEKGDIPEGYSVSREKKERFSLILESASTNQTSMYLCASSLVGRGTTSNQPQHFGDGTRLSIL.